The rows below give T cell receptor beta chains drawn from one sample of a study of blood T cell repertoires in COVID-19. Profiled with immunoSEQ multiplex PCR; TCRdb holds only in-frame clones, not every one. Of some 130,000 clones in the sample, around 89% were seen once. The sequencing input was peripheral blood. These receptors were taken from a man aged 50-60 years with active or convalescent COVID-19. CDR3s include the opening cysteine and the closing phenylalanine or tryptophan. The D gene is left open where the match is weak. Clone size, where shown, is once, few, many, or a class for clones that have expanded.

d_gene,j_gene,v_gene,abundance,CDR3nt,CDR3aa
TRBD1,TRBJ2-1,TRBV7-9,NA,TGTGCCAGCAGCCACCCGGGACAGGGTCCCTACAATGAGCAGTTCTTC,CASSHPGQGPYNEQFF
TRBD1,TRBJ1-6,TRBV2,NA,TGTGCCAGCGTTTCCACCGGGACAGGGAATTCACCCCTCCACTTT,CASVSTGTGNSPLHF
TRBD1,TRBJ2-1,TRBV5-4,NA,TGTGCCAGCAGCCTAGGACAGGGGGGGAATGAGCAGTTCTTC,CASSLGQGGNEQFF
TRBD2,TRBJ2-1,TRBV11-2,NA,TGTGCCAGCAGCTTAGCGGCGGGAGGGGATGAGCAGTTCTTC,CASSLAAGGDEQFF
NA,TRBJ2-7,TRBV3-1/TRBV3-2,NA,TGTGCCAGCAGCCAAACAAACCTCTACGAGCAGTACTTC,CASSQTNLYEQYF
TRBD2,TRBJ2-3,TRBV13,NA,TGTGCCAGCAGCTCCCCGGGACTAGTATTGGATACGCAGTATTTT,CASSSPGLVLDTQYF
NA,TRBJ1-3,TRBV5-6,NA,TGTGCCAGCAGCTTGCAAGGGGTTGGAAACACCATATATTTT,CASSLQGVGNTIYF
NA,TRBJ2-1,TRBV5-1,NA,TGCGCCAGCAGCGACCTTACCCGAGGGGGGGCGAATGAGCAGTTCTTC,CASSDLTRGGANEQFF
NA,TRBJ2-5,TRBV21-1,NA,TGTGCCAGCAGCAAAGAATGGACAGGACAAGAGACCCAGTACTTC,CASSKEWTGQETQYF
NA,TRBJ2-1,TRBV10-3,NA,TGTGCCATCAGTGGGGACAAGGTGGAGGACAATGAGCAGTTCTTC,CAISGDKVEDNEQFF
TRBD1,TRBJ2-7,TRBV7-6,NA,TGTGCCAGCAGCGCGGGCTACCCGACAGGGGGCTACGAGCAGTACTTC,CASSAGYPTGGYEQYF
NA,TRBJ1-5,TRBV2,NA,TGTGCCAGCAGAGGAACGGCCAGGTTCGGTCAGCCCCAGCATTTT,CASRGTARFGQPQHF
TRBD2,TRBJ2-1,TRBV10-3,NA,TGTGCCATCAGTGAGAGTCTAGCGGCAAATGAGCAGTTCTTC,CAISESLAANEQFF
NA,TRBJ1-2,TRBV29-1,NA,TGCAGCGTGAAACGGGACACAAACTCCTATGGCTACACCTTC,CSVKRDTNSYGYTF
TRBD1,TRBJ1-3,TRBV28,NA,TGTGCCAGCAGAAAGACAGGGGAAGGAAACACCATATATTTT,CASRKTGEGNTIYF
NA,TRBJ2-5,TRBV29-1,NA,TGCAGCGTTGTGCGGAGGGCGGCACAAGAGACCCAGTACTTC,CSVVRRAAQETQYF
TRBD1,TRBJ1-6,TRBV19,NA,TGTGCCAGTAGACAGGGGACGGAAGGTTCACCCCTCCACTTT,CASRQGTEGSPLHF
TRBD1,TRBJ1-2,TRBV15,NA,TGTGCCACCAGCAGAGACGTAGACAGGGGCTATGGCTACACCTTC,CATSRDVDRGYGYTF
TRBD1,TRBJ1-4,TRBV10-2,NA,TGCGCCAGCCCGGGGAATCGGGACAGAGGGGAAAAACTGTTTTTT,CASPGNRDRGEKLFF
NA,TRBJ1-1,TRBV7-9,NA,TGTGCCAGCAGCTACTCAGGGTCCTGGGGCACTGAAGCTTTCTTT,CASSYSGSWGTEAFF
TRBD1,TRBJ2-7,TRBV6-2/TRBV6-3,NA,TGTGCCAGCAGTTACTCGTTTTCAGGGGGTGCTTCCTACGAGCAGTACTTC,CASSYSFSGGASYEQYF
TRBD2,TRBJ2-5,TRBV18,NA,TGTGCCAGCTCTCGAAGCGGGGGCGGACAAGAGACCCAGTACTTC,CASSRSGGGQETQYF
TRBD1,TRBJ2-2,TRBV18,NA,TGTGCCAGCTCACAGACAGGGGTACTAAGGAACACCGGGGAGCTGTTTTTT,CASSQTGVLRNTGELFF
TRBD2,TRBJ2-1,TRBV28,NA,TGTGCCAGCAGTTTAGGCGTTAGCGGGAAGGATGAGCAGTTCTTC,CASSLGVSGKDEQFF
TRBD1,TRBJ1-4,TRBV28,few,TGTGCCAGCAGTCCGGTTAGACAGGGTCGGGAAAAACTGTTTTTT,CASSPVRQGREKLFF
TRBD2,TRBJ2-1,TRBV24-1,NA,TGTGCCACCAGTGATTTGAAGGGCAGACTAGCCTCCTACAATGAGCAGTTCTTC,CATSDLKGRLASYNEQFF
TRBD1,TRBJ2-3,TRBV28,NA,TGTGCCAGCAGGGGACAGGGCTTCACAGATACGCAGTATTTT,CASRGQGFTDTQYF
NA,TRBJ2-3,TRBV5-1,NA,TGCGCCAGCAGCGTAATCCTAGCAACTAGCACAGATACGCAGTATTTT,CASSVILATSTDTQYF
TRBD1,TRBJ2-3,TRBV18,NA,TGTGCCAGCTCGACAGGGGGTTATACGCAGTATTTT,CASSTGGYTQYF
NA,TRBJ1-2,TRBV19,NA,TGTGCCAGTACCGATCTATATACCGCAGGGGCCCTACTTAGCTATGGCTACACCTTC,CASTDLYTAGALLSYGYTF
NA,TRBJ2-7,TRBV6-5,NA,TGTGCCAGCAGTTACTCGCGTTTTGCATACGAGCAGTACTTC,CASSYSRFAYEQYF
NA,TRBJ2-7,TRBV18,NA,TGTGCCAGCTCACCGAGGGAGACCTACGAGCAGTACTTC,CASSPRETYEQYF